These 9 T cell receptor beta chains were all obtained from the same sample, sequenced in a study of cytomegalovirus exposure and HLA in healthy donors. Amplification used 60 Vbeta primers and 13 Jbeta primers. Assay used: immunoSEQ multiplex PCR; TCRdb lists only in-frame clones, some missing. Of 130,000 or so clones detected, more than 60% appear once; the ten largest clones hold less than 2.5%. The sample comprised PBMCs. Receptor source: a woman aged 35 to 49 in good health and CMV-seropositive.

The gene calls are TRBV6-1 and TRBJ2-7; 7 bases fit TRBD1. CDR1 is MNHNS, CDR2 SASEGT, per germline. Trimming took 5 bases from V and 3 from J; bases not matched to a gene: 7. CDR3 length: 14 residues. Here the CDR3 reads CASSLDRVGYEQYF. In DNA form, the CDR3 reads TGTGCCAGCAGTCTAGACAGGGTTGGCTACGAGCAGTACTTC.

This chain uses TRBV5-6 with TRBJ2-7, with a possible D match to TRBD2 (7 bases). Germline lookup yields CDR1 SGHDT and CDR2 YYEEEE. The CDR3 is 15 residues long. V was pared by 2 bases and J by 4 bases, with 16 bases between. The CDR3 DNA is TGTGCCAGCAGCTTTGTCCCAGGGGAGGGTTACGAGCAGTACTTC. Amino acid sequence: CASSFVPGEGYEQYF.

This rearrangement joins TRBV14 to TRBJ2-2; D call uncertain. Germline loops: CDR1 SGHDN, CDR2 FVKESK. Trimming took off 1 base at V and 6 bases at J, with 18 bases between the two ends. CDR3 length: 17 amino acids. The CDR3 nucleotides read TGTGCCAGCAGCCAAGTAGTGAACAGCTTAAGGTCCGGGGAGCTGTTTTTT. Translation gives CASSQVVNSLRSGELFF.

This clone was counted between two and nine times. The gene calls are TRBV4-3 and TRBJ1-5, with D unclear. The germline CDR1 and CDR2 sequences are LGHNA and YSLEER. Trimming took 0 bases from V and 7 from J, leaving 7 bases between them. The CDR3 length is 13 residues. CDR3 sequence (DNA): TGCGCCAGCAGCCAAGACGGAGGACAGCCCCAGCATTTT. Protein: CASSQDGGQPQHF.

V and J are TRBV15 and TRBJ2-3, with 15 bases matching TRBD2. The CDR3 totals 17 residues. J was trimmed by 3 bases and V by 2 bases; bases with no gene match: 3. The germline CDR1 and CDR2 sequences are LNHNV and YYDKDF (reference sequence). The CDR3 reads CATSRRTSGGATDTQYF. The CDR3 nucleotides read TGTGCCACCAGCAGAAGGACTAGCGGGGGGGCAACAGATACGCAGTATTTT. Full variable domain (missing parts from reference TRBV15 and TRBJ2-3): DAMVIQNPRYQVTQFGKPVTLSCSQTLNHNVMYWYQQKSSQAPKLLFHYYDKDFNNEADTPDNFQSRRPNTSFCFLDIRSPGLGDTAMYLCATSRRTSGGATDTQYFGPGTRLTVL.

The CDR3 here is CASSSRTVSYEQYF. The CDR3, as DNA: TGTGCCAGCAGTTCTCGGACAGTCTCCTACGAGCAGTACTTC. This chain links TRBV6-5 with TRBJ2-7, with D perhaps TRBD1 (6 bases). This CDR3 spans 14 amino acids. Per the germline V gene, CDR1 is MNHEY and CDR2 is SVGAGI. Trimming cost V 4 bases and J 0 bases, with 10 bases left between them.

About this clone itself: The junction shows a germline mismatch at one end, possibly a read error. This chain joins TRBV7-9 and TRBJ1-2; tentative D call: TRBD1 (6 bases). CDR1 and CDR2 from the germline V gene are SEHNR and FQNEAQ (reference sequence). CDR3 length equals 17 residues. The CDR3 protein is CSSSLVPGATYNYGYTF. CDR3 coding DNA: TGTTCCAGCAGCTTAGTCCCAGGGGCGACCTATAACTATGGCTACACCTTC.

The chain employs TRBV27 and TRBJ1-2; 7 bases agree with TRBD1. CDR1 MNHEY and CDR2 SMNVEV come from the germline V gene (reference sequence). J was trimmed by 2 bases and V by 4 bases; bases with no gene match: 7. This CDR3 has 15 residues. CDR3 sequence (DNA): TGTGCCAGCAGTTCCCCCGGGACAGCCAACTATGGCTACACCTTC. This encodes CASSSPGTANYGYTF.

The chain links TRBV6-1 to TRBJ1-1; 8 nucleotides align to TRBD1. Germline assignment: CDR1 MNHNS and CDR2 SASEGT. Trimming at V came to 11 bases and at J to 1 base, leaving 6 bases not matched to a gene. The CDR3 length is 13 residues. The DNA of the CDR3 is TGTGCCTCAGGGGGCGCGTGGAACACTGAAGCTTTCTTT. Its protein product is CASGGAWNTEAFF.